Listed below are T cell receptor beta chains from one sample, sequenced in a study of T cell changes during pregnancy in multiple sclerosis. Sequencing was performed with immunoSEQ multiplex PCR; in TCRdb, only in-frame clones are kept and a portion is missing. The top ten hold around 2.3% of the sample, which has around 70,000 clones, around 92% seen once. The sequences come from peripheral blood, collected before pregnancy. Receptors originate from a female donor with multiple sclerosis, enrolled in a pregnancy study. The CDR3 runs from the conserved cysteine through the conserved F or W. The D gene is left open where the match is weak. Clone size is given for some rows only: seen once, a few or many times, or a class if the clone is expanded.

TRBV4-3	TRBJ1-4	NA	14	NA	TGCGCCAGCAGCCAAGGGACAGCTAATGAAAAACTGTTTTTT	CASSQGTANEKLFF
TRBV11-3	TRBJ1-2	NA	12	NA	TGTGCCAGCAGCTTGGGGCAAAATGGCTACACCTTC	CASSLGQNGYTF
TRBV7-8	TRBJ1-2	TRBD1	15	NA	TGTGCCAGCAGCGCAGCGAGGGACAGGGCCTATGGCTACACCTTC	CASSAARDRAYGYTF
TRBV14	TRBJ1-2	NA	13	NA	TGTGCCAGCAGGGCGGCTACTAACTATGGCTACACCTTC	CASRAATNYGYTF
TRBV5-4	TRBJ2-7	NA	15	NA	TGTGCCAGCAGCTTTGGGGCCGAAAGAGCCTACGAGCAGTACTTC	CASSFGAERAYEQYF
TRBV2	TRBJ2-3	TRBD2	15	NA	TGTGCCAGCCTCCGGCTAGCGGGCATCACAGATACGCAGTATTTT	CASLRLAGITDTQYF
TRBV7-9	TRBJ2-2	NA	13	NA	TGTGCCAGCAGCCCGGGGACTTGGGGGGAGCTGTTTTTT	CASSPGTWGELFF
TRBV6-5	TRBJ2-5	NA	11	NA	TGTGCCAGCACTAAGGGGGAGACCCAGTACTTC	CASTKGETQYF
TRBV25-1	TRBJ1-4	TRBD1	15	NA	TGTGCCAGCAGTGATAGCCAGGGGGCTTATGAAAAACTGTTTTTT	CASSDSQGAYEKLFF
TRBV19	TRBJ2-3	NA	14	NA	TGTGCCAGCAACCGACCCGGGGGCACAGATACGCAGTATTTT	CASNRPGGTDTQYF
TRBV28	TRBJ1-1	NA	12	NA	TGTGCCAGCACCGCGGTGACCACTGAAGCTTTCTTT	CASTAVTTEAFF
TRBV27	TRBJ2-7	TRBD2	15	NA	TGTGCCAGCAGTCTAGGACTAGCGGCCTCCTACGAGCAGTACTTC	CASSLGLAASYEQYF
TRBV2	TRBJ2-2	TRBD2	16	NA	TGTGCCAGCAGTGAGACTAGCGGGAGGATCACCGGGGAGCTGTTTTTT	CASSETSGRITGELFF
TRBV5-4	TRBJ2-7	NA	12	NA	TGTGCCAGCAGCTGGGTCGGGAACGAGCAGTACTTC	CASSWVGNEQYF
TRBV10-3	TRBJ2-3	TRBD2	18	NA	TGTGCCATCAGTGATTGGGCTAGCGGGAGGGGAGGCACAGATACGCAGTATTTT	CAISDWASGRGGTDTQYF
TRBV14	TRBJ1-1	NA	15	once	TGTGCCAGCAGCCAAGATACCCGATCAGTCACTGAAGCTTTCTTT	CASSQDTRSVTEAFF
TRBV28	TRBJ1-5	TRBD1	14	NA	TGTGCCAGCAGAGGGACAGGTCTGCTTCAGCCCCAGCATTTT	CASRGTGLLQPQHF
TRBV4-3	TRBJ2-7	NA	16	NA	TGCGCCAGCAGCCATAGTCGAGCTCAGGGAACCTACGAGCAGTACTTC	CASSHSRAQGTYEQYF
TRBV7-3	TRBJ2-1	TRBD2	15	once	TGTGCCAGCAGCCCCTTAGCGGGAGCACGGAATGAGCAGTTCTTC	CASSPLAGARNEQFF